This T cell receptor (beta chain) emerged from a study of OX40 agonist ivuxolimab in advanced cancers. Study-wide background: Those treated in dose escalation had hepatocellular carcinoma, melanoma, renal cell cancer or head and neck cancer. Study-wide findings and caveats: At 0.1-3.0 mg/kg, partial responders had clonal expansion among the lowest observed.

Germline V gives CDR1 SGHAT, CDR2 FQNNGV. Trimming pared 5 bases from V and 6 bases from J, leaving 11 bases between. CDR3 size: 14 residues. Some clones are missing from TCRdb's copy, which holds only in-frame ones; the method was immunoSEQ multiplex PCR. The table lists tens of thousands of clones, approximately 81% of them singletons. The table lists this clone with a few counts. No antigen is known for it. The chain couples TRBV11-2 to TRBJ1-6; D not certain. The TCR was taken from an adult with an advanced solid tumor such as melanoma, head and neck, liver or kidney cancer. The source was CD4+ or CD8+ T cells sorted from blood, collected in a trial of the OX40 agonist ivuxolimab. The DNA of the CDR3 is TGTGCCAGCAGCCCCCGGCACGGTAATTCACCCCTCCACTTT. Translation gives CASSPRHGNSPLHF.